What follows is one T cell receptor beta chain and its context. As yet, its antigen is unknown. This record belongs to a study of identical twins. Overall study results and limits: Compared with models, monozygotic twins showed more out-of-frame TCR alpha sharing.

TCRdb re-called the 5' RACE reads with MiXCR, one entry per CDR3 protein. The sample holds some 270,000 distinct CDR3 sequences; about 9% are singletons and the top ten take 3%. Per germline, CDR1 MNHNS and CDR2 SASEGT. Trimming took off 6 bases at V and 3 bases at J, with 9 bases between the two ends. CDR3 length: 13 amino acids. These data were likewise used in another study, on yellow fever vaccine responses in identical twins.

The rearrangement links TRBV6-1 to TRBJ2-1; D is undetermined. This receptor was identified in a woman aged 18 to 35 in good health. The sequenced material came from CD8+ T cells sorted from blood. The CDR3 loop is CASSFSFYNEQFF. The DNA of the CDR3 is TGTGCCAGCAGCTTTAGTTTCTACAATGAGCAGTTCTTC.